The next 21 T cell receptor beta chains were all read from a single sample in a study of CD8 T cells in ankylosing spondylitis. Findings and caveats of the study: What seemed typical of ankylosing spondylitis blood was a TCR beta motif built from 8 or 9 highly homologous variants.

One entry per CDR3 protein results from TCRdb running MiXCR on the 5' RACE reads. The sample yields about 540,000 distinct CDR3 sequences, about 13% seen once. Their cognate antigens are unknown. Sequenced input: blood, either unsorted or a sorted T cell fraction (not recorded which). The receptors come from a male donor with ankylosing spondylitis.

This clonotype has just a few counts. The chain combines TRBV7-2 with TRBJ2-2; D is ambiguous. There are 13 residues in the CDR3. The V gene's germline CDR1 is SGHTA and CDR2 FQGNSA. The V end lost 5 bases, the J end lost 5 bases, and 9 bases lay between the germline ends. CDR3: CASSPLATGELFF. Here the CDR3 DNA reads TGTGCCAGCAGCCCTCTGGCGACCGGGGAGCTGTTTTTT.

The V and J genes are TRBV28 and TRBJ2-7; a possible D gene is TRBD1 (6 bases). CDR1 MDHEN and CDR2 SYDVKM come from the germline V gene. The CDR3 totals 15 residues. The V gene lost 5 bases and the J gene lost 3 bases, with 17 bases spanning the gap. In nucleotides, the CDR3 is TGTGCCAGCAGTCCCACGACAGGTCGGCTCTACGAGCAGTACGTC. This translates into CASSPTTGRLYEQYV.

This clonotype was recorded many times. This chain uses TRBV5-1 with TRBJ2-2, with TRBD1 as a possible D gene (5 bases). Trimming removed 1 base at V and 3 bases at J, with 19 bases between. CDR3 length: 18 residues. Germline V gene lookup returns CDR1 SGHRS and CDR2 YFSETQ. The CDR3 is CASSLSFLGASDTGELFF. CDR3 in DNA: TGCGCCAGCAGCTTGTCTTTCTTAGGGGCTAGTGACACCGGGGAGCTGTTTTTT.

V gene TRBV7-8 combines with J gene TRBJ2-1; D perhaps matches TRBD1 (6 bases). The CDR3 has 14 amino acids. Germline V gene sequence: CDR1 SGHVS, CDR2 FQNEAQ. Trimming shortened V by 0 bases and J by 12 bases, and 15 bases separated the two germline ends. CDR3 protein: CASSLAFGGAGQFF. DNA of the CDR3: TGTGCCAGCAGCTTAGCTTTTGGGGGCGCGGGGCAGTTCTTC. Using reference TRBV7-8 and TRBJ2-1 for the parts outside the CDR3, the full variable domain is GAGVSQSPRYKVAKRGQDVALRCDPISGHVSLFWYQQALGQGPEFLTYFQNEAQLDKSGLPSDRFFAERPEGSVSTLKIQRTQQEDSAVYLCASSLAFGGAGQFFGPGTRLTVL.

The chain is built from TRBV30 and TRBJ1-4; D is unresolved. Between the trimmed V and J ends, which lost 2 bases and 7 bases, there was a span of 14 bases. From germline, CDR1 is GTSNPN and CDR2 SVGIG (reference sequence). The CDR3 length is 14 residues. CDR3 protein: CAWSTGERGEKLFF. The CDR3 DNA reads TGTGCCTGGAGTACCGGGGAACGTGGTGAAAAACTGTTTTTT.

The V and J genes are TRBV12-3 or TRBV12-4 and TRBJ1-5; weak D call: TRBD1 (5 bases). The CDR3 is 14 residues long. V lost 2 bases, J lost 5 bases, and 10 bases lay in between. The CDR3 nucleotides read TGTGCCAGCAGTTTAAGAACAGGCCATCAGCCCCAGCATTTT. Translated: CASSLRTGHQPQHF.

In its sample, this clonotype was seen a few times. The rearrangement links TRBV4-1 to TRBJ2-1, with TRBD2 identical over 7 bases. Trimming removed 1 base from V and 4 bases from J; junction bases left unmatched: 13. The germline V gene has CDR1 MGHRA and CDR2 YSYEKL. This CDR3 has 18 residues. The CDR3 nucleotides read TGCGCCAGCAGCCAAGCTGGAGTCGTGGGAGGGCCTTACAATGAGCAGTTCTTC. Translation: CASSQAGVVGGPYNEQFF.

The chain links TRBV12-3 or TRBV12-4 to TRBJ1-4, with 7 bases identical to TRBD1. The CDR3 has 15 residues. The trim removed 9 bases at V and 5 bases at J, leaving 12 bases unmatched. CDR3 sequence: CASSPNRGGNEKLFF. The CDR3 DNA sequence: TGTGCCAGTTCCCCCAACAGGGGCGGAAATGAAAAACTGTTTTTT.

This clonotype was picked up a small number of times. For the CDR3, the DNA is TGTGCCAGCAGCCCTGACAGGGTAGCAGGGGATGGCTACACCTTC. Protein product: CASSPDRVAGDGYTF. The chain has TRBV7-8 and TRBJ1-2; 7 bases fit TRBD1. Germline CDR1 is SGHVS and CDR2 is FQNEAQ. The CDR3 extends over 15 amino acids. Losses at the gene ends were 5 bases for V and 6 bases for J; bases not matched to a gene: 12.

This clonotype was found a few times. The chain joins TRBV10-1 to TRBJ2-3; D unclear. The CDR3 length is 15 residues. The germline gives CDR1 WNHNN, CDR2 SYGVQD (reference sequence). The V and J ends lost 1 base and 2 bases respectively, with 10 bases between them. The CDR3 region is CASSELPGLTDTQYF. The CDR3 nucleotides read TGCGCCAGCAGTGAGTTGCCGGGCCTCACAGATACGCAGTATTTT.

This clonotype has only a few counts. This sequence joins TRBV30 and TRBJ2-1, with D possibly being TRBD2 (6 bases). This CDR3 has 12 residues. V lost 3 bases, J lost 14 bases, and 17 bases lay in between. Germline loops: CDR1 GTSNPN, CDR2 SVGIG (reference sequence). CDR3 in amino acids: CAWRGIAAWEFF. The CDR3 DNA is TGTGCCTGGAGGGGGATAGCGGCCTGGGAGTTCTTC.

This clonotype came up a few times. V usage is TRBV5-1 and J usage is TRBJ2-1, with 12 nucleotides matching TRBD2. The length of the CDR3 is 15 residues. Trimming at V came to 3 bases and at J to 5 bases, leaving 3 bases not matched to a gene. Germline CDR1 reads SGHRS; CDR2 reads YFSETQ. CDR3 DNA sequence: TGCGCCAGCAGCTGGACTAGCGGGAATCACAATGAGCAGTTCTTC. It yields the protein CASSWTSGNHNEQFF. Full variable domain (rest looked up from reference TRBV5-1 and TRBJ2-1): KAGVTQTPRYLIKTRGQQVTLSCSPISGHRSVSWYQQTPGQGLQFLFEYFSETQRNKGNFPGRFSGRQFSNSRSEMNVSTLELGDSALYLCASSWTSGNHNEQFFGPGTRLTVL.

This clonotype was observed a handful of times. V usage is TRBV24-1 and J usage is TRBJ2-1; TRBD2 matches at 9 bases. The V gene's germline CDR1 is KGHDR and CDR2 SFDVKD. The CDR3 consists of 16 residues. The J segment lost 1 base and the V segment lost 3 bases, leaving 3 bases of the junction unmatched. The CDR3 nucleotides read TGTGCCACCAGTGATCTCAGCGGGAGGTCCTACAATGAGCAGTTCTTC. Protein product: CATSDLSGRSYNEQFF.

This clonotype was detected a few times. The V and J genes are TRBV7-2 and TRBJ2-5, with D maybe TRBD2 (5 bases). V lost 3 bases to trimming and J lost 2 bases, with 13 bases between them. CDR3 length equals 15 residues. The V gene's germline CDR1 is SGHTA and CDR2 FQGNSA. DNA for the CDR3: TGTGCCAGCAGCTTCGTTAGCGTAGGACAAGAGACCCAGTACTTC. Protein product: CASSFVSVGQETQYF.

At least ten counts were recorded for this clonotype. The chain employs TRBV12-3 or TRBV12-4 and TRBJ1-1; D is unclear. Trimming stripped 5 bases from V and 4 bases from J, with 11 bases between. CDR3 length: 13 amino acids. The CDR3 loop reads CASSAGVGTEAFF. CDR3 nucleotides: TGTGCCAGCAGTGCCGGGGTGGGCACTGAAGCTTTCTTT.

This clonotype was counted ten times or more. V is TRBV7-9 and J is TRBJ1-6, with 7 bases lining up with TRBD1. CDR3 size: 14 residues. Germline CDR1 SEHNR, CDR2 FQNEAQ (reference sequence). V lost 5 bases and J lost 13; bases outside the gene matches: 11. This chain's CDR3 is CASSPGQFREPLHF. The CDR3 DNA reads as TGTGCCAGCAGCCCGGGACAGTTCCGTGAGCCCCTCCACTTT.

The rearrangement joins TRBV6-2 or TRBV6-3 to TRBJ1-2; D unresolved. CDR1 is MNHEY, CDR2 SVGEGT, per germline. The CDR3 covers 12 residues. The germline V and J ends were trimmed by 5 bases and 3 bases, with 7 bases remaining between them. The CDR3 reads CASSDDYYGYTF. The CDR3 DNA is TGTGCCAGCAGTGACGATTACTATGGCTACACCTTC.

The chain combines TRBV6-4 with TRBJ1-2; 7 bases are shared with TRBD1. V lost 4 bases, J lost 4 bases, and 12 bases stayed unmatched. The germline V gene has CDR1 MRHNA and CDR2 SNTAGT. The CDR3 extends over 16 amino acids. CDR3 DNA: TGTGCCAGCAGTGTCCACGGACAGGATCCTAGCTATGGCTACACCTTC. It encodes CASSVHGQDPSYGYTF.

The chain has TRBV24-1 and TRBJ2-1, with 7 bases matching TRBD2. Germline lookup yields CDR1 KGHDR and CDR2 SFDVKD. V dropped 0 bases and J dropped 7; count of bases not matched to a gene: 5. The CDR3 length is 15 residues. The CDR3 coding sequence is TGTGCCACCAGTGATTTGCAGGGAGGGAAAAATGAGCAGTTCTTC. Protein product: CATSDLQGGKNEQFF.

This clonotype was detected many times. The rearrangement joins TRBV5-1 to TRBJ2-3, with D possibly matching TRBD1 (5 bases). CDR1 is SGHRS, CDR2 YFSETQ, per germline. V shed 2 bases and J shed 2 bases, with 9 bases lying between them. CDR3 length equals 14 residues. CDR3 in amino acids: CASSFQGNTDTQYF. The DNA of the CDR3 is TGCGCCAGCAGCTTCCAGGGTAACACAGATACGCAGTATTTT.

The chain recombines TRBV9 with TRBJ2-1; D call uncertain. This CDR3 region has 14 residues. The germline V gene encodes CDR1 SGDLS and CDR2 YYNGEE. The V and J ends lost 2 bases and 5 bases respectively, with 11 bases between them. The CDR3: CASSVIDSNNEQFF. Written as DNA, the CDR3 is TGTGCCAGCAGCGTTATCGATAGCAACAATGAGCAGTTCTTC.